Listed below are T cell receptor beta chains from one sample, sequenced in a study of tumor-infiltrating lymphocytes in oesophageal squamous cell carcinoma. TCRdb analysed the PCR reads with MiXCR anew, one entry per CDR3 protein. The sample lists about 21,000 distinct CDR3 sequences, 39% occurring once. Input material: esophageal tumor tissue. These receptors all come from a male donor with esophageal squamous cell carcinoma. Both conserved end residues are trimmed from each CDR3. The D gene is left open where the match is weak.

d_gene: TRBD2; v_gene: TRBV28; j_gene: TRBJ2-1; CDR3aa: ASSPTGLAGIPYNEQF
d_gene: .; v_gene: TRBV5-1; j_gene: TRBJ2-3; CDR3aa: ASSLAERSGTDTQY
d_gene: TRBD1; v_gene: TRBV6-1; j_gene: TRBJ1-2; CDR3aa: ASSKNDRGFSGYT
d_gene: .; v_gene: TRBV28; j_gene: TRBJ2-5; CDR3aa: ASSFRENEQY
d_gene: .; v_gene: TRBV12-3/TRBV12-4; j_gene: TRBJ2-7; CDR3aa: ASSLGLGALLY
d_gene: .; v_gene: TRBV7-4; j_gene: TRBJ1-1; CDR3aa: ASTIQEFTEAF
d_gene: TRBD2; v_gene: TRBV12-3/TRBV12-4; j_gene: .; CDR3aa: ASSSLIAGAGYEQY
d_gene: TRBD1; v_gene: TRBV5-1; j_gene: TRBJ2-2; CDR3aa: ASRLQGIGGELF
d_gene: .; v_gene: TRBV15; j_gene: TRBJ2-3; CDR3aa: ATSRDRRDTQY
d_gene: TRBD1; v_gene: TRBV19; j_gene: TRBJ1-5; CDR3aa: ASSSTGVGSNQPQH
d_gene: .; v_gene: TRBV7-6; j_gene: TRBJ2-3; CDR3aa: ASSSQGPDTQY
d_gene: .; v_gene: TRBV6-1; j_gene: TRBJ2-7; CDR3aa: ASSPTTGTLYEQY
d_gene: TRBD2; v_gene: TRBV7-6; j_gene: TRBJ2-5; CDR3aa: ASSSNSGRLGTQY
d_gene: TRBD1; v_gene: TRBV6-6; j_gene: TRBJ1-2; CDR3aa: ASRRNTGQGSYGYT
d_gene: .; v_gene: TRBV5-4; j_gene: TRBJ2-1; CDR3aa: ASSLPGSNEQF
d_gene: .; v_gene: TRBV7-9; j_gene: .; CDR3aa: ASSFSDTSYNEQF
d_gene: TRBD2; v_gene: TRBV7-2; j_gene: .; CDR3aa: ASSLGGGLGEQY
d_gene: .; v_gene: TRBV7-6; j_gene: TRBJ2-3; CDR3aa: ASSPLALVADTQY
d_gene: .; v_gene: TRBV7-3; j_gene: TRBJ2-1; CDR3aa: ASSLRETPYNEQF
d_gene: .; v_gene: TRBV5-4; j_gene: TRBJ2-7; CDR3aa: ASSWRIGASAYEQY
d_gene: TRBD2; v_gene: TRBV7-3; j_gene: TRBJ2-3; CDR3aa: ASSFLAGGTDTQY
d_gene: .; v_gene: TRBV7-6; j_gene: TRBJ2-3; CDR3aa: ASSTPGNTQY
d_gene: TRBD2; v_gene: TRBV12-3/TRBV12-4; j_gene: TRBJ2-2; CDR3aa: ASSLRGANTGELF
d_gene: .; v_gene: TRBV5-6; j_gene: TRBJ1-1; CDR3aa: ASSPGVTNEAF
d_gene: .; v_gene: TRBV7-3; j_gene: TRBJ2-1; CDR3aa: ASSVDREREQF
d_gene: .; v_gene: TRBV7-8; j_gene: TRBJ1-2; CDR3aa: ASSRGTESYGYT
d_gene: .; v_gene: TRBV7-9; j_gene: TRBJ2-5; CDR3aa: ASSWGRGGLQETQY
d_gene: .; v_gene: TRBV12-3/TRBV12-4; j_gene: TRBJ2-1; CDR3aa: ASAHGSSYNEQF
d_gene: .; v_gene: TRBV29-1; j_gene: TRBJ2-3; CDR3aa: SAGGGVPDTQY